Listed here are 23 T cell receptor beta chains from one sample, sequenced in a study of T cell responses to AZD1222 COVID-19 vaccine. Libraries were prepared by immunoSEQ multiplex PCR; TCRdb keeps only in-frame clonotypes and omits some of them. The sample contains about 130,000 clones, approximately 88% of which appear only once. Material: peripheral blood, obtained on day 0 of AZD1222 vaccination. The receptors derive from an adult in good health.

This clone came up once. V and J are TRBV4-2 and TRBJ2-1, with D unresolved. This CDR3 contains 14 residues. CDR1 and CDR2 from the germline V gene are LGHNA and YNFKEQ. Between the trimmed V and J ends, which lost 2 bases and 5 bases, there was a span of 10 bases. This chain's CDR3 is CASSQPSLDNEQFF. The CDR3 coding sequence is TGTGCCAGCAGCCAACCCTCGTTGGACAATGAGCAGTTCTTC.

The rearrangement uses TRBV6-6 and TRBJ1-1; D not certain. The germline CDR1 and CDR2 sequences are MNHNY and SVGAGI (reference sequence). V was cut by 0 bases and J by 8 bases, with 13 bases left in between. The CDR3 covers 14 residues. DNA of the CDR3: TGTGCCAGCAGTTACTCGATTCAGAAAAACGAAGCTTTCTTT. It translates to CASSYSIQKNEAFF.

The chain combines TRBV6-5 with TRBJ1-1; D is possibly TRBD1 (5 bases). The CDR3 loop spans 12 amino acids. Germline loops: CDR1 MNHEY, CDR2 SVGAGI. The ends were cut back, 11 bases at V and 1 base at J, with 11 bases in the middle. CDR3 DNA: TGTGCCGGGACGGGAAAGAACACTGAAGCTTTCTTT. It translates to CAGTGKNTEAFF.

This rearrangement joins TRBV7-9 to TRBJ2-7; D gene uncertain. This CDR3 is built from 11 residues. Looked up from germline, CDR1 is SEHNR and CDR2 is FQNEAQ (reference sequence). The V gene lost 2 bases and the J gene lost 3 bases, with 2 bases spanning the gap. DNA for the CDR3: TGTGCCAGCAGCTTATTCTACGAGCAGTACTTC. It translates to CASSLFYEQYF.

This rearrangement joins TRBV7-2 to TRBJ1-2; D gene uncertain. Germline CDR1 is SGHTA and CDR2 is FQGNSA. Trimming stripped 1 base from V and 2 bases from J, with 8 bases between. CDR3 size: 14 residues. The CDR3 spells CASSLDSLNYGYTF. CDR3 DNA: TGTGCCAGCAGCTTAGATTCCCTAAACTATGGCTACACCTTC. The variable domain in full, with the rest retrieved from reference TRBV7-2 and TRBJ1-2, is GAGVSQSPSNKVTEKGKDVELRCDPISGHTALYWYRQSLGQGLEFLIYFQGNSAPDKSGLPSDRFSAERTGGSVSTLTIQRTQQEDSAVYLCASSLDSLNYGYTFGSGTRLTVV.

The genes are TRBV5-1 and TRBJ1-1; D is perhaps TRBD1 (5 bases). Germline V lookup: CDR1 SGHRS, CDR2 YFSETQ. V lost 7 bases and J 1 base, leaving 11 bases between the germline ends. The CDR3 covers 13 residues. Here the CDR3 DNA reads TGCGCCAGCTCTGGGGCAGCGAACACTGAAGCTTTCTTT. It is translated as CASSGAANTEAFF.

The J gene is TRBJ1-1, the V gene TRBV7-8, with 7 bases matching TRBD1. The J segment lost 4 bases and the V segment lost 6 bases, leaving 11 bases of the junction unmatched. Germline CDR1 reads SGHVS; CDR2 reads FQNEAQ. The CDR3 totals 15 residues. As DNA, the CDR3 is TGTGCCAGCAGGGCCGGGGTAGGGGGCGTCACTGAAGCTTTCTTT. Translating it yields CASRAGVGGVTEAFF.

This clone was counted once. V gene TRBV12-3 or TRBV12-4 combines with J gene TRBJ1-5, with a possible D match to TRBD1 (5 bases). The CDR3 has 13 amino acids. Trimming took 8 bases from V and 1 from J, leaving 9 bases between them. CDR3 nucleotides: TGTGCCAGCCGACGGGGGAGCAATCAGCCCCAGCATTTT. Protein product: CASRRGSNQPQHF.

The CDR3: CAWALRDRGSGANVLTF. In nucleotides, the CDR3 is TGTGCCTGGGCACTCCGGGACAGGGGGTCTGGGGCCAACGTCCTGACTTTC. This chain joins TRBV30 and TRBJ2-6; TRBD1 agrees at 11 bases. Germline V lookup: CDR1 GTSNPN, CDR2 SVGIG (reference sequence). CDR3 length: 17 amino acids. V lost 5 bases, J lost 1 base, and 7 bases stayed unmatched.

The chain uses TRBV16 and TRBJ2-7; D gene ambiguous. V gave up 5 bases and J gave up 5 bases, with 13 bases separating them. CDR3 length: 13 residues. Looked up from germline, CDR1 is KGHSY and CDR2 is FQNENV. The CDR3 spells CASSDSKADEQYF. DNA of the CDR3: TGTGCCAGCAGCGACTCTAAGGCGGACGAGCAGTACTTC.

The CDR3 DNA sequence: TGTGCCAGCAGCAGAGTTGGGGACACCGGGGAGCTGTTTTTT. Its protein product is CASSRVGDTGELFF. This rearrangement joins TRBV7-9 to TRBJ2-2; no reliable D call. This CDR3 is 14 amino acids long. The V gene lost 5 bases and the J gene lost 3 bases, with 10 bases spanning the gap. Germline V gene sequence: CDR1 SEHNR, CDR2 FQNEAQ (reference sequence). Together with reference TRBV7-9 and TRBJ2-2, the CDR3 gives the full variable domain: DTGVSQNPRHKITKRGQNVTFRCDPISEHNRLYWYRQTLGQGPEFLTYFQNEAQLEKSRLLSDRFSAERPKGSFSTLEIQRTEQGDSAMYLCASSRVGDTGELFFGEGSRLTVL.

This clone was observed a single time. This chain links TRBV5-1 with TRBJ2-2; D unresolved. V was clipped by 4 bases and J by 3 bases, with 13 bases between them. Germline V CDR1 and CDR2: SGHRS, YFSETQ. The CDR3 runs to 15 residues. The CDR3 sequence is CASSISGRDTGELFF. CDR3 nucleotide sequence: TGCGCCAGCAGCATTTCGGGCCGCGACACCGGGGAGCTGTTTTTT. Drawing the rest from reference TRBV5-1 and TRBJ2-2, the complete variable domain is KAGVTQTPRYLIKTRGQQVTLSCSPISGHRSVSWYQQTPGQGLQFLFEYFSETQRNKGNFPGRFSGRQFSNSRSEMNVSTLELGDSALYLCASSISGRDTGELFFGEGSRLTVL.

The chain recombines TRBV7-9 with TRBJ2-6; 7 bases agree with TRBD2. V lost 5 bases to trimming and J lost 0 bases; unmatched junction nucleotides: 10. Germline values: CDR1 SEHNR, CDR2 FQNEAQ (reference sequence). The CDR3 contains 18 residues. CDR3 coding DNA: TGTGCCAGCAGCGGGCAGACGGGGGGACCCTCTGGGGCCAACGTCCTGACTTTC. It is translated as CASSGQTGGPSGANVLTF.

This clone has just one count. This chain uses TRBV7-3 with TRBJ2-3; 9 bases line up with TRBD1. Unmatched junction bases numbered 2, after V lost 2 bases and J lost 2 bases. CDR1 is SGHTA, CDR2 FQGTGA, per germline. The CDR3 contains 15 residues. In DNA form, the CDR3 reads TGTGCCAGCAGCTTAGGGGACAGGGACACAGATACGCAGTATTTT. This encodes CASSLGDRDTDTQYF.

V and J are TRBV19 and TRBJ1-2, with D tentatively TRBD1 (6 bases). Germline CDR1 LNHDA, CDR2 SQIVND (reference sequence). V lost 6 bases, J lost 4 bases, and 12 bases lay in between. The CDR3 spans 13 residues. This CDR3 is CASRPDRTYGYTF. The CDR3 DNA reads as TGTGCCAGTAGGCCAGACAGGACCTATGGCTACACCTTC. Complete variable domain (other parts from reference TRBV19 and TRBJ1-2): DGGITQSPKYLFRKEGQNVTLSCEQNLNHDAMYWYRQDPGQGLRLIYYSQIVNDFQKGDIAEGYSVSREKKESFPLTVTSAQKNPTAFYLCASRPDRTYGYTFGSGTRLTVV.

The rearrangement uses TRBV6-2 or TRBV6-3 and TRBJ2-1, with TRBD1 as a possible D gene (6 bases). Trimming cost V 6 bases and J 6 bases, with 21 bases left between them. The CDR3 loop spans 16 amino acids. CDR1 is MNHEY and CDR2 is SVGEGT in the germline V gene. The CDR3 protein is CASSSIRTLDSNEQFF. The CDR3 DNA follows: TGTGCCAGCAGCTCGATACGAACCCTGGACAGCAATGAGCAGTTCTTC.

This chain uses TRBV4-2 with TRBJ1-1, with D perhaps TRBD1 (6 bases). The germline V and J ends were trimmed by 2 bases and 3 bases, with 10 bases remaining between them. Germline V gives CDR1 LGHNA, CDR2 YNFKEQ. There are 14 residues in the CDR3. CDR3 sequence (DNA): TGTGCCAGCAGCCAAAGGAAGGGGGACACTGAAGCTTTCTTT. It translates to CASSQRKGDTEAFF.

CDR3 sequence reads: CASSLEPPYEQYF. CDR3 in DNA: TGTGCCAGCAGCTTAGAACCTCCCTACGAGCAGTACTTC. The chain has TRBV7-2 and TRBJ2-7, with D unclear. Germline V CDR1 and CDR2: SGHTA, FQGNSA. Trimming took 1 base from V and 2 from J, leaving 6 bases between them. The CDR3 is 13 amino acids. Drawing the rest from reference TRBV7-2 and TRBJ2-7, the complete variable domain is GAGVSQSPSNKVTEKGKDVELRCDPISGHTALYWYRQSLGQGLEFLIYFQGNSAPDKSGLPSDRFSAERTGGSVSTLTIQRTQQEDSAVYLCASSLEPPYEQYFGPGTRLTVT.

The chain is built from TRBV19 and TRBJ1-2; D not resolved. CDR1 and CDR2 (germline): LNHDA, SQIVND (reference sequence). The V and J ends lost 5 bases and 4 bases respectively, with 8 bases between them. The CDR3 contains 12 residues. Written as DNA, the CDR3 is TGTGCCAGTAGTCCCCTTTCCTATGGCTACACCTTC. Amino acids: CASSPLSYGYTF.

This sequence joins TRBV6-4 and TRBJ2-3; D perhaps matches TRBD2 (6 bases). Per germline, CDR1 MRHNA and CDR2 SNTAGT. The V end lost 2 bases, the J end lost 6 bases, and 12 bases lay between the germline ends. The CDR3 is made up of 14 amino acids. The CDR3 DNA reads as TGTGCCAGCAGTGACCTGGCGGGGCCGGATACGCAGTATTTT. Residues: CASSDLAGPDTQYF.

V is TRBV19 and J is TRBJ1-2, with 8 bases identical to TRBD1. CDR1 and CDR2 from the germline V gene are LNHDA and SQIVND (reference sequence). The CDR3 runs to 16 residues. The ends lost 6 bases at V and 7 bases at J; junction bases unmatched: 16. DNA for the CDR3: TGTGCCAGTAGCTTGACAGGGGCAGGGGATCTCAGTGGCTACACCTTC. This sequence encodes CASSLTGAGDLSGYTF.

The genes are TRBV15 and TRBJ1-2, with 9 nucleotides matching TRBD1. Germline V lookup: CDR1 LNHNV, CDR2 YYDKDF (reference sequence). V was pared by 6 bases and J by 1 base, with 3 bases of the junction left unmatched. The CDR3 totals 14 residues. For the CDR3, the DNA is TGTGCCACCAGGGCGACAGGGGGTAACTATGGCTACACCTTC. Translation gives CATRATGGNYGYTF.

The table lists this clone with a count of one. V usage is TRBV28 and J usage is TRBJ1-5, with D unresolved. V shed 8 bases and J shed 5 bases, with 19 bases lying between them. This CDR3 has 15 amino acids. Germline CDR1 and CDR2: MDHEN and SYDVKM. The CDR3 DNA sequence: TGTGCCAGCGACCGTCGGGCGCTATTATATCAGCCCCAGCATTTT. Its translation: CASDRRALLYQPQHF.